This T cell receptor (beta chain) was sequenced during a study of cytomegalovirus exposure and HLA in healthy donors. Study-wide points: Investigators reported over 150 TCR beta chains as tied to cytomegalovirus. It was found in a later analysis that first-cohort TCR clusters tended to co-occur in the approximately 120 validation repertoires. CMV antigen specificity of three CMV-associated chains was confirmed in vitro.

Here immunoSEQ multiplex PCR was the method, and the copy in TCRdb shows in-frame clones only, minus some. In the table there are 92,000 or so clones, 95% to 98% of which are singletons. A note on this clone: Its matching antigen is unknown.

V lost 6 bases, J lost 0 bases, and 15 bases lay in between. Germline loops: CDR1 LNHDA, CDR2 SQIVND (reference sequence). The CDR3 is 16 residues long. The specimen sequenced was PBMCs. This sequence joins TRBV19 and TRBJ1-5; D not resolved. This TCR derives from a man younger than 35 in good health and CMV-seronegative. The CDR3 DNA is TGTGCCAGTAGCACGACGGGTGAGCTTAGCAATCAGCCCCAGCATTTT. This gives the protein CASSTTGELSNQPQHF.